Sequencing of this TCR beta chain was carried out in a study of blood T cell repertoires in COVID-19. This CDR3 is built from 13 residues. The germline gives CDR1 SGHDT, CDR2 YYEEEE. The V end lost 3 bases, the J end lost 7 bases, and 11 bases lay between the germline ends. The repertoire was sequenced with immunoSEQ multiplex PCR; TCRdb's copy has only in-frame clones and lacks some. The table shows 130,000 or so clones, with about 88% occurring only once. The clonotype originates from a human donor with COVID-19, enrolled during active disease. The donor label of this sample is uncertain. The sample comprised peripheral blood. The gene calls are TRBV5-6 and TRBJ1-3; D not resolved. The CDR3 loop reads CASSSPRWNTIYF. DNA of the CDR3: TGTGCCAGCAGCTCCCCCAGGTGGAACACCATATATTTT.